These 32 T cell receptor beta chains were all obtained from the same sample, sequenced in a study of shared clonotypes between healthy human individuals. Repertoires were generated with immunoSEQ multiplex PCR, while TCRdb's copy carries only in-frame clones and drops some. The table has some 200,000 clones, roughly 91% seen once; the top ten hold 0.067%. Sequenced input: naive CD4+ T cells sorted from blood. Documented subset: CD45RA+ positively selected. Source of these receptors: a woman aged 25 to 39 in good health.

The rearrangement links TRBV2 to TRBJ1-1, with a weak D call TRBD1 (6 bases). The CDR3 consists of 12 residues. The V gene's germline CDR1 is SNHLY and CDR2 FYNNEI. V was trimmed by 6 bases and J by 7 bases, leaving 12 bases between them. In nucleotides, the CDR3 is TGTGCCAGCAGGAGGACAGAACGTGAAGCTTTCTTT. Residues: CASRRTEREAFF.

The chain combines TRBV4-1 with TRBJ1-2; no clear D. The CDR3 runs to 14 residues. The germline gives CDR1 MGHRA, CDR2 YSYEKL. With 5 bases removed from V and 11 bases from J, the gap between germline ends came to 21 bases. In DNA form, the CDR3 reads TGCGCCAGCAGCTCGCCCGGCCGAAATGGTGGGTACACCTTC. Its translation: CASSSPGRNGGYTF.

V gene TRBV11-2 combines with J gene TRBJ2-1, with D possibly TRBD2 on 6 matching bases. The CDR3 runs 15 residues. From germline, CDR1 is SGHAT and CDR2 FQNNGV. The V end was cut by 3 bases, the J end by 3 bases, with 12 bases between. The CDR3 DNA follows: TGTGCCAGCAGCTTCGGGGCGGGACTCTACAATGAGCAGTTCTTC. Protein product: CASSFGAGLYNEQFF.

The CDR3 reads CASSQKGTPNNYGYTF. As DNA, the CDR3 is TGCGCCAGCAGCCAAAAAGGGACACCGAACAACTATGGCTACACCTTC. J is TRBJ1-2 and V is TRBV4-3, with D perhaps TRBD1 (6 bases). V was cut by 2 bases and J by 2 bases, with 15 bases left in between. Germline values: CDR1 LGHNA, CDR2 YSLEER. This CDR3 has 16 residues.

The rearrangement uses TRBV5-4 and TRBJ1-4; 8 bases match TRBD1. After removal of 2 bases from V and 8 bases from J, the junction contained 2 bases not matched to a gene. The V gene's germline CDR1 is SGHNT and CDR2 YYREEE (reference sequence). The CDR3 extends over 13 amino acids. CDR3 sequence (DNA): TGTGCCAGCAGCTTTGACAGGGGAGAAAAACTGTTTTTT. This codes for CASSFDRGEKLFF.

A note on this clone: The identical CDR3 is also encoded by other nucleotide sequences in the sample. V gene TRBV18 combines with J gene TRBJ2-7; D call uncertain. The CDR3 contains 11 residues. CDR1 and CDR2 (germline): KGHSH, LQKENI. The V gene lost 5 bases and the J gene lost 0 bases, with 2 bases spanning the gap. The CDR3 nucleotides read TGTGCCAGCTCATCCTCCTACGAGCAGTACTTC. Translation gives CASSSSYEQYF.

The J gene is TRBJ2-5, the V gene TRBV19; 10 bases map to TRBD1. J was trimmed by 5 bases and V by 6 bases; bases with no gene match: 9. The germline CDR1 and CDR2 sequences are LNHDA and SQIVND (reference sequence). The CDR3 spans 15 residues. CDR3 coding DNA: TGTGCCAGTAGCTCTTTTGACAGGGGGCGGGAGACCCAGTACTTC. Translated, it gives CASSSFDRGRETQYF.

CDR3 coding DNA: TGTGCCAGCAGCCCGAGGACTAGCGGACCCTACGAGCAGTACTTC. Its translation is CASSPRTSGPYEQYF. This chain links TRBV11-2 with TRBJ2-5, with 10 bases matching TRBD2. The J call may be mistaken, given a closer DNA end match to TRBJ2-7. CDR3 length equals 15 residues. Germline V CDR1 and CDR2: SGHAT, FQNNGV.

The chain couples TRBV4-1 to TRBJ1-6; 10 nucleotides align to TRBD1. CDR1 is MGHRA and CDR2 is YSYEKL in the germline V gene. Germline trimming cut 1 base from V and 3 bases from J; bases unmatched to any gene: 3. CDR3 length equals 17 residues. DNA for the CDR3: TGCGCCAGCAGCCAAGGGACAGGGGGTCTCTATAATTCACCCCTCCACTTT. Protein: CASSQGTGGLYNSPLHF.

The rearrangement links TRBV5-6 to TRBJ2-7; the D call may be TRBD1 or TRBD2 (7 bases each). CDR1 SGHDT and CDR2 YYEEEE come from the germline V gene. V dropped 7 bases and J dropped 3 bases, with 14 bases sitting between them. The CDR3 is 13 residues long. For the CDR3, the DNA is TGTGCCAGCGCCCAGGGGGGGATCTACGAGCAGTACTTC. This codes for CASAQGGIYEQYF.

This rearrangement joins TRBV15 to TRBJ2-3, with a weak D call TRBD2 (6 bases). The germline V and J ends were trimmed by 5 bases and 6 bases, with 9 bases remaining between them. The germline gives CDR1 LNHNV, CDR2 YYDKDF (reference sequence). The CDR3 has 12 amino acids. CDR3 DNA sequence: TGTGCCACCAGCGATGGAGGGGATACGCAGTATTTT. Translated: CATSDGGDTQYF.

This clone was found once. The chain is built from TRBV11-2 and TRBJ2-3; D possibly corresponds to TRBD2 (6 bases). The germline CDR1 and CDR2 sequences are SGHAT and FQNNGV. Deletions cut 4 bases from V and 6 bases from J, with 11 bases between. The CDR3 consists of 13 residues. In nucleotides, the CDR3 is TGTGCCAGCAGCTGGAGGGAGTTCGATACGCAGTATTTT. Its protein product is CASSWREFDTQYF. Based on the CDR3 plus reference TRBV11-2 and TRBJ2-3, the full variable domain is EAGVAQSPRYKIIEKRQSVAFWCNPISGHATLYWYQQILGQGPKLLIQFQNNGVVDDSQLPKDRFSAERLKGVDSTLKIQPAKLEDSAVYLCASSWREFDTQYFGPGTRLTVL.

CDR3 in amino acids: CSVALGPGEKLFF. The CDR3 nucleotides read TGCAGCGTGGCCCTGGGTCCAGGCGAAAAACTGTTTTTT. The V and J genes are TRBV29-1 and TRBJ1-4; D is unresolved. CDR1 and CDR2 (germline): SQVTM, ANQGSEA. This CDR3 contains 13 residues. V lost 6 bases and J lost 8, with 16 bases in between.

The chain combines TRBV7-9 with TRBJ1-2; 8 positions agree with TRBD1. The CDR3 consists of 15 residues. The V gene end was trimmed by 5 bases and the J gene end by 0 bases; junction bases not matched to a gene: 5. Germline-derived CDR1 and CDR2 are SEHNR and FQNEAQ (reference sequence). The CDR3 region is CASSLRTGPNYGYTF. CDR3 nucleotide sequence: TGTGCCAGCAGCCTGAGGACAGGGCCTAACTATGGCTACACCTTC.

The CDR3 DNA sequence: TGTGCCAGCAGTTTATGGGGCCACTCCTACGAGCAGTACTTC. Protein product: CASSLWGHSYEQYF. The chain joins TRBV28 to TRBJ2-7; D uncertain. CDR1 is MDHEN and CDR2 is SYDVKM in the germline V gene. V dropped 0 bases and J dropped 0 bases, with 6 bases sitting between them. The length of the CDR3 is 14 residues. Supplemented by reference TRBV28 and TRBJ2-7, the full variable domain reads DVKVTQSSRYLVKRTGEKVFLECVQDMDHENMFWYRQDPGLGLRLIYFSYDVKMKEKGDIPEGYSVSREKKERFSLILESASTNQTSMYLCASSLWGHSYEQYFGPGTRLTVT.

This clone has only one observation. This rearrangement joins TRBV5-6 to TRBJ2-1; 13 positions match TRBD2. In germline, CDR1 is SGHDT, CDR2 YYEEEE. Germline trimming cut 4 bases from V and 4 bases from J; bases unmatched to any gene: 8. This CDR3 has 17 amino acids. The DNA of the CDR3 is TGTGCCAGCAGCAGGACTAGCGGGAGCTCGGCATACAATGAGCAGTTCTTC. Translation gives CASSRTSGSSAYNEQFF.

V is TRBV10-3 and J is TRBJ2-7; D might be TRBD2 (5 bases). The CDR3 has 15 residues. Per germline, CDR1 ENHRY and CDR2 SYGVKD. V was cut by 2 bases and J by 4 bases, with 15 bases left in between. This CDR3 is CAISEGGAAGYEQYF. In nucleotides, the CDR3 is TGTGCCATCAGTGAGGGAGGCGCAGCCGGTTACGAGCAGTACTTC.

A few counts support this clone. The chain is built from TRBV6-1 and TRBJ2-7; 9 nucleotides align to TRBD1. Losses at the gene ends were 7 bases for V and 3 bases for J; bases not matched to a gene: 4. Germline CDR1 and CDR2: MNHNS and SASEGT. This CDR3 comprises 13 residues. DNA for the CDR3: TGTGCCAGCAAGGGACAGGGACACTACGAGCAGTACTTC. It encodes CASKGQGHYEQYF.

This rearrangement joins TRBV15 to TRBJ2-5; 8 bases align to TRBD1. The CDR3 has 14 amino acids. Trimming cost V 3 bases and J 5 bases; bases outside gene matches: 5. Germline CDR1 is LNHNV and CDR2 is YYDKDF (reference sequence). The CDR3 DNA follows: TGTGCCACCAGCAGGAGGACAGGGTTCGAGACCCAGTACTTC. Its protein is CATSRRTGFETQYF.

The J gene is TRBJ1-2, the V gene TRBV7-9, with TRBD1 matching over 8 bases. This CDR3 has 19 residues. CDR1 is SEHNR, CDR2 FQNEAQ, per germline (reference sequence). V gave up 1 base and J gave up 2 bases; unmatched junction bases: 15. CDR3 DNA: TGTGCCAGCAGCTTAGTGGTTTCAGGGGGCGCAAGCTCCAACTATGGCTACACCTTC. This translates into CASSLVVSGGASSNYGYTF.

This chain links TRBV18 with TRBJ1-6; 7 bases agree with TRBD1. V gave up 4 bases and J gave up 10 bases; unmatched junction bases: 10. Per germline, CDR1 KGHSH and CDR2 LQKENI. CDR3 length equals 15 residues. The CDR3 coding sequence is TGTGCCAGCTCACTCAGACAGGGCCGGGAATCACCCCTCCACTTT. Encoded protein: CASSLRQGRESPLHF.

The chain carries TRBV5-6 and TRBJ2-7, with D hard to call. The CDR3 is 15 amino acids. Germline CDR1 is SGHDT and CDR2 is YYEEEE. The V gene lost 0 bases and the J gene lost 0 bases, with 10 bases spanning the gap. The CDR3 bases are TGTGCCAGCAGCTTGGTCGCGACCAGCTCCTACGAGCAGTACTTC. It yields the protein CASSLVATSSYEQYF.

V gene TRBV19 combines with J gene TRBJ1-5; D gene unclear. The CDR3 has 13 amino acids. The V gene lost 3 bases and the J gene lost 6 bases, with 9 bases spanning the gap. Per germline, CDR1 LNHDA and CDR2 SQIVND (reference sequence). CDR3 amino acids: CASSMLGFQPQHF. The CDR3 DNA is TGTGCCAGTAGTATGCTTGGGTTTCAGCCCCAGCATTTT. The full variable domain, its missing parts supplied by reference TRBV19 and TRBJ1-5, is DGGITQSPKYLFRKEGQNVTLSCEQNLNHDAMYWYRQDPGQGLRLIYYSQIVNDFQKGDIAEGYSVSREKKESFPLTVTSAQKNPTAFYLCASSMLGFQPQHFGDGTRLSIL.

The rearrangement joins TRBV7-3 to TRBJ2-7; 8 bases are a match to TRBD2. V lost 4 bases, J lost 3 bases, and 8 bases stayed unmatched. Germline V gives CDR1 SGHTA, CDR2 FQGTGA. The CDR3 covers 15 residues. The CDR3 bases are TGTGCCAGCAGCTCCCAAGGAGCGGGAGTCTACGAGCAGTACTTC. It is translated as CASSSQGAGVYEQYF. The variable domain in full, completed from reference TRBV7-3 and TRBJ2-7, reads GAGVSQTPSNKVTEKGKYVELRCDPISGHTALYWYRQSLGQGPEFLIYFQGTGAADDSGLPNDRFFAVRPEGSVSTLKIQRTERGDSAVYLCASSSQGAGVYEQYFGPGTRLTVT.

V is TRBV19 and J is TRBJ2-3; D is uncertain. Trimming left V 4 bases short and J 5 bases short, with 10 bases between. This CDR3 spans 13 amino acids. Germline loops: CDR1 LNHDA, CDR2 SQIVND (reference sequence). DNA of the CDR3: TGTGCCAGTAGTAAGACATCTAGAGATACGCAGTATTTT. This encodes CASSKTSRDTQYF.

The V and J genes are TRBV29-1 and TRBJ1-4; TRBD1 might be the D (5 bases). Germline assignment: CDR1 SQVTM and CDR2 ANQGSEA. V was trimmed by 7 bases and J by 7 bases, leaving 13 bases between them. The CDR3 totals 12 residues. CDR3 region: CSAGGNREKLFF. The CDR3 DNA is TGCAGCGCCGGGGGAAACCGTGAAAAACTGTTTTTT.

This CDR3 reads CASSPEGQENAGGILNEQYF. In nucleotides, the CDR3 is TGCGCCAGCAGCCCCGAAGGCCAAGAGAACGCGGGAGGGATTCTGAACGAGCAGTACTTC. V is TRBV4-1 and J is TRBJ2-7; 9 positions agree with TRBD2. This CDR3 has 20 residues. Germline CDR1 and CDR2: MGHRA and YSYEKL. Trimming removed 4 bases from V and 5 bases from J; junction bases left unmatched: 24.

The rearrangement uses TRBV7-9 and TRBJ1-1; D not resolved. CDR3 size: 13 residues. The ends were cut back, 1 base at V and 1 base at J, with 4 bases in the middle. Germline CDR1 SEHNR, CDR2 FQNEAQ (reference sequence). CDR3 bases: TGTGCCAGCAGCTTAGTTGAGAACACTGAAGCTTTCTTT. Amino acids: CASSLVENTEAFF. Variable domain in full (rest from reference TRBV7-9 and TRBJ1-1): DTGVSQNPRHKITKRGQNVTFRCDPISEHNRLYWYRQTLGQGPEFLTYFQNEAQLEKSRLLSDRFSAERPKGSFSTLEIQRTEQGDSAMYLCASSLVENTEAFFGQGTRLTVV.

This clone occurred once. The chain joins TRBV28 to TRBJ2-1, with 8 bases matching TRBD2. The junction had 3 bases not matched to a gene; V was cut back by 1 base and J by 4 bases. Germline loops: CDR1 MDHEN, CDR2 SYDVKM. The CDR3 contains 15 residues. CDR3 sequence reads: CASSLFRGGYNEQFF. The CDR3 coding sequence is TGTGCCAGCAGTTTATTCCGGGGGGGATACAATGAGCAGTTCTTC.

The rearrangement links TRBV14 to TRBJ2-1, with 13 bases matching TRBD2. J gave up 6 bases and V 1 base, and 3 bases lay outside the gene matches. The CDR3 sequence is 16 residues long. Germline V gene sequence: CDR1 SGHDN, CDR2 FVKESK. The CDR3 DNA reads as TGTGCCAGCAGCCAAGTAGGGACTAGCGGGATCAATGAGCAGTTCTTC. Translated, it gives CASSQVGTSGINEQFF. Based on the CDR3 plus reference TRBV14 and TRBJ2-1, the full variable domain is EAGVTQFPSHSVIEKGQTVTLRCDPISGHDNLYWYRRVMGKEIKFLLHFVKESKQDESGMPNNRFLAERTGGTYSTLKVQPAELEDSGVYFCASSQVGTSGINEQFFGPGTRLTVL.

This sequence joins TRBV5-4 and TRBJ2-3; D not certain. V was cut by 2 bases and J by 2 bases, with 9 bases left in between. The germline V gene encodes CDR1 SGHNT and CDR2 YYREEE (reference sequence). The CDR3 extends over 14 amino acids. The CDR3 sequence is CASSFDTPTDTQYF. The CDR3 DNA is TGTGCCAGCAGCTTTGACACCCCCACAGATACGCAGTATTTT.

The rearrangement uses TRBV11-2 and TRBJ1-2; no firm D call. Trimming pared 5 bases from V and 4 bases from J, leaving 17 bases between. Germline-derived CDR1 and CDR2 are SGHAT and FQNNGV. This CDR3 has 15 amino acids. For the CDR3, the DNA is TGTGCCAGCAGCCTTACGTCACCCGATCGCTATGGCTACACCTTC. This translates into CASSLTSPDRYGYTF.